The TCR beta chain described here comes from a study of graft-versus-host responses after intestinal transplantation. Background on the study: Every recipient had anti-thymocyte globulin induction and 2 to 4 years of tacrolimus plus steroids. Study-wide results and caveats: The recipient marrow held GvH clones, and some of them showed up first in ileum or blood.

CDR1 LNHNV and CDR2 YYDKDF come from the germline V gene (reference sequence). Trimming removed 3 bases at V and 0 bases at J, with 11 bases between. This CDR3 is built from 16 residues. Details on this clone: Its antigen remains unknown.

Some clones are missing from TCRdb's copy, which holds only in-frame ones; the method was immunoSEQ multiplex PCR. Here the sample spans 99,000 or so clones, roughly 83% being singletons. The rearrangement joins TRBV15 to TRBJ2-2; D is tentatively TRBD1 or TRBD2 (5 bases each). Sequencing was performed on PBMCs, taken 255 days after intestinal transplant. This clonotype was obtained from a human patient who received an intestinal transplant, so some T cells may come from the graft donor. CDR3 nucleotide sequence: TGTGCCACCAGCAGGCCTGGGGGTCCGAACACCGGGGAGCTGTTTTTT. Translated, it gives CATSRPGGPNTGELFF.